One and the same sample provided the 26 T cell receptor beta chains below, sequenced in a study of CD8 T cells in Susac syndrome. An amount of RNA that ranged from roughly 0.5 to 1 ug was reverse transcribed with random hexamers. TCRdb redid the calling of the immunoSEQ multiplex PCR reads with MiXCR, one entry per CDR3 protein. Counted here are 70,000 to 75,000 distinct CDR3 sequences, 93% occurring once; the ten biggest clones make up 0.15%. Sequenced material: CD4+ T cells from PBMCs. Source of these receptors: a human donor with Susac syndrome.

As regards this clonotype: At one end, the junction sequence differs from germline, possibly due to a read error. CDR3 protein: CANSLQGNQPQHF. The CDR3 region has the DNA TGTGCCAACAGTTTACAGGGCAATCAGCCCCAGCATTTT. The V and J genes are TRBV28 and TRBJ1-5, with a possible D match to TRBD1 (5 bases). This CDR3 has 13 residues. Germline V lookup: CDR1 MDHEN, CDR2 SYDVKM.

The chain joins TRBV20-1 to TRBJ2-3; D may match TRBD1 or TRBD2 (5 bases each). Trimming removed 2 bases from V and 0 bases from J, with 12 bases in between. CDR1 DFQATT and CDR2 SNEGSKA come from the germline V gene (reference sequence). The CDR3 has 15 amino acids. Here the CDR3 reads CSARFPGPSTDTQYF. The CDR3 DNA is TGCAGTGCTAGATTTCCGGGACCAAGCACAGATACGCAGTATTTT.

V is TRBV28 and J is TRBJ2-5; TRBD2 agrees at 12 bases. V lost 6 bases and J lost 5; bases outside the gene matches: 7. Germline loops: CDR1 MDHEN, CDR2 SYDVKM. CDR3 length: 15 residues. The CDR3 region has the DNA TGTGCCAGCAGGACTAGCGGGGGCAGAGGGGAGACCCAGTACTTC. Its protein is CASRTSGGRGETQYF.

The chain uses TRBV20-1 and TRBJ2-4; D tentatively reads TRBD1 or TRBD2 (6 bases each). The CDR3 runs 14 residues. Germline-derived CDR1 and CDR2 are DFQATT and SNEGSKA (reference sequence). V lost 4 bases and J lost 10, with 20 bases in between. For the CDR3, the DNA is TGCAGTGCTACCCTCCCCACGGGGGCTGGGATTCAGTACTTC. Protein product: CSATLPTGAGIQYF.

This chain uses TRBV24-1 with TRBJ2-1; 8 positions match TRBD2. Trimming at V came to 5 bases and at J to 3 bases, leaving 5 bases not matched to a gene. The length of the CDR3 is 15 residues. Germline CDR1 reads KGHDR; CDR2 reads SFDVKD. CDR3 sequence reads: CATSVSSGGYNEQFF. The CDR3 DNA reads as TGTGCCACCAGTGTTTCGAGCGGGGGCTACAATGAGCAGTTCTTC.

V and J are TRBV19 and TRBJ1-5, with a tentative D call TRBD1 (6 bases). The CDR3 covers 15 residues. Germline CDR1 reads LNHDA; CDR2 reads SQIVND (reference sequence). V dropped 6 bases and J dropped 1 base, with 13 bases sitting between them. The CDR3 DNA reads TGTGCCAGTAGCAGGGGCTTAGGGAGCAATCAGCCCCAGCATTTT. This sequence encodes CASSRGLGSNQPQHF.

The CDR3 region has the DNA TGTGCCAGCACCCGGACAGGGGTTTTCTACAATGAGCAGTTCTTC. This gives the protein CASTRTGVFYNEQFF. J is TRBJ2-1 and V is TRBV12-3 or TRBV12-4, with TRBD1 matching over 9 bases. J lost 3 bases, V lost 7 bases, and 7 bases had no gene match. This CDR3 spans 15 amino acids.

The genes are TRBV4-3 and TRBJ1-2; 7 bases fit TRBD1. The CDR3 contains 15 residues. Per germline, CDR1 LGHNA and CDR2 YSLEER. Trimming removed 0 bases from V and 3 bases from J; junction bases left unmatched: 4. The CDR3 DNA is TGCGCCAGCAGCCAAGATTGGACAGGAGACTATGGCTACACCTTC. It encodes CASSQDWTGDYGYTF.

The chain uses TRBV5-8 and TRBJ2-5; possible D gene TRBD2, 6 bases. This CDR3 has 13 residues. CDR1 SGHTS and CDR2 YDEGEE come from the germline V gene. Trimming stripped 1 base from V and 5 bases from J, with 9 bases between. CDR3 residues: CASSLWRVETQYF. DNA for the CDR3: TGTGCCAGCAGCTTGTGGAGGGTGGAGACCCAGTACTTC.

The chain has TRBV7-2 and TRBJ1-6; 7 bases agree with TRBD1. The ends lost 5 bases at V and 1 base at J; junction bases unmatched: 5. Germline V gives CDR1 SGHTA, CDR2 FQGNSA. This CDR3 is 16 amino acids long. The CDR3 loop reads CASSATTGSYNSPLHF. DNA of the CDR3: TGTGCCAGCAGCGCCACGACAGGGTCCTATAATTCACCCCTCCACTTT.

The gene calls are TRBV29-1 and TRBJ1-4; TRBD1 might be the D (6 bases). CDR3 length: 12 amino acids. V lost 3 bases and J lost 7, with 9 bases in between. Germline assignment: CDR1 SQVTM and CDR2 ANQGSEA. CDR3 residues: CSVEGAGEKLFF. The CDR3 DNA is TGCAGCGTTGAGGGGGCTGGTGAAAAACTGTTTTTT.

The gene calls are TRBV3-1 and TRBJ1-2; 7 bases map to TRBD1. CDR3 size: 14 residues. V was clipped by 0 bases and J by 6 bases; unmatched bases: 4. The germline V gene encodes CDR1 LGHDT and CDR2 YNNKEL (reference sequence). CDR3 sequence (DNA): TGTGCCAGCAGCCAAGAAGGAGGGGGCGATGGCTACACCTTC. Translating it yields CASSQEGGGDGYTF.

The CDR3 DNA sequence: TGTGCCAGCTCACCGCGCGGGAAACTAGCTGGGGCCAACGTCCTGACTTTC. Protein sequence: CASSPRGKLAGANVLTF. The J gene is TRBJ2-6, the V gene TRBV18; D might be TRBD2 (6 bases). V lost 3 bases to trimming and J lost 2 bases, with 14 bases between them. The CDR3 extends over 17 amino acids. Germline loops: CDR1 KGHSH, CDR2 LQKENI. Full variable domain (missing parts from reference TRBV18 and TRBJ2-6): NAGVMQNPRHLVRRRGQEARLRCSPMKGHSHVYWYRQLPEEGLKFMVYLQKENIIDESGMPKERFSAEFPKEGPSILRIQQVVRGDSAAYFCASSPRGKLAGANVLTFGAGSRLTVL.

The V and J genes are TRBV10-3 and TRBJ2-7, with 8 bases lining up with TRBD1. Germline V gives CDR1 ENHRY, CDR2 SYGVKD. The trim removed 4 bases at V and 4 bases at J, leaving 12 bases unmatched. The CDR3 is made up of 16 amino acids. CDR3 DNA sequence: TGTGCCATCAGTGGAAGGAAGACAGGGGTAAGGTACGAGCAGTACTTC. Protein: CAISGRKTGVRYEQYF.

This sequence joins TRBV20-1 and TRBJ2-3, with a weak D call TRBD2 (6 bases). The CDR3 has 15 amino acids. Trimming took 3 bases from V and 2 from J, leaving 15 bases between them. Germline assignment: CDR1 DFQATT and CDR2 SNEGSKA (reference sequence). CDR3 DNA sequence: TGCAGTGCTAGGAAACCCAGCGGGTACACAGATACGCAGTATTTT. This codes for CSARKPSGYTDTQYF.

The chain joins TRBV15 to TRBJ1-5, with a tentative D call TRBD1 (6 bases). The V end lost 8 bases, the J end lost 7 bases, and 12 bases lay between the germline ends. CDR3 size: 12 residues. Germline assignment: CDR1 LNHNV and CDR2 YYDKDF (reference sequence). The CDR3 DNA sequence: TGTGCCACCCAGGGGATATCGCAGCCCCAGCATTTT. Its translation is CATQGISQPQHF. Combining the CDR3 with reference TRBV15 and TRBJ1-5 gives the whole variable domain DAMVIQNPRYQVTQFGKPVTLSCSQTLNHNVMYWYQQKSSQAPKLLFHYYDKDFNNEADTPDNFQSRRPNTSFCFLDIRSPGLGDTAMYLCATQGISQPQHFGDGTRLSIL.

This rearrangement joins TRBV28 to TRBJ2-4, with 10 bases fitting TRBD2. The junction had 11 bases not matched to a gene; V was cut back by 6 bases and J by 9 bases. Looked up from germline, CDR1 is MDHEN and CDR2 is SYDVKM. This CDR3 comprises 15 residues. The CDR3 bases are TGTGCCAGCAGAGAAGAGCGGGGGGGCCGGGGCATTCAGTACTTC. This codes for CASREERGGRGIQYF.

This sequence joins TRBV3-1 and TRBJ2-2; D call uncertain. The CDR3 is made up of 16 amino acids. V gave up 1 base and J gave up 5 bases, with 14 bases separating them. Germline V CDR1 and CDR2: LGHDT, YNNKEL (reference sequence). The CDR3 DNA reads TGTGCCAGCAGCCAAGTGTCCTTCCTCGGGACCGGGGAGCTGTTTTTT. This codes for CASSQVSFLGTGELFF.

CDR3 protein: CASSFWPGAEAFF. CDR3 DNA sequence: TGTGCCAGCAGTTTCTGGCCGGGGGCTGAAGCTTTCTTT. This chain links TRBV27 with TRBJ1-1, with D tentatively TRBD1 (5 bases). CDR3 length: 13 amino acids. Per germline, CDR1 MNHEY and CDR2 SMNVEV (reference sequence). V dropped 3 bases and J dropped 6 bases, with 11 bases sitting between them.

This chain connects TRBV7-8 to TRBJ2-3; the D is unclear. Per the germline V gene, CDR1 is SGHVS and CDR2 is FQNEAQ. CDR3 length: 13 residues. V was shortened by 4 bases and J by 1 base, with 6 bases between the two germline ends. The CDR3 protein is CASSWIGTDTQYF. CDR3 coding DNA: TGTGCCAGCAGCTGGATAGGCACAGATACGCAGTATTTT.

About this clonotype: The germline gene is not matched at one end of the junction; a read error may be the cause. CDR3 DNA: TGTGCCAGCAGTGAAACGACAGATACAACTCGTTTT. Translated, it gives CASSETTDTTRF. The chain combines TRBV2 with TRBJ2-3, with TRBD1 as a possible D gene (5 bases). Looked up from germline, CDR1 is SNHLY and CDR2 is FYNNEI. The length of the CDR3 is 12 residues.

V is TRBV20-1 and J is TRBJ2-1; the match to TRBD2 covers 9 bases. CDR3 length equals 15 residues. J lost 0 bases, V lost 0 bases, and 0 bases had no gene match. The germline gives CDR1 DFQATT, CDR2 SNEGSKA (reference sequence). The CDR3 bases are TGCAGTGCTAGAGATAGCGGGAGCTCCTACAATGAGCAGTTCTTC. This codes for CSARDSGSSYNEQFF.

The J gene is TRBJ1-2, the V gene TRBV12-3 or TRBV12-4; D gene unclear. V was clipped by 3 bases and J by 6 bases, with 11 bases between them. The CDR3 is 13 residues long. The CDR3, as DNA: TGTGCCAGCAGTTTCGTCCGGGAGCATGGCTACACCTTC. It is translated as CASSFVREHGYTF.

The V call is TRBV7-9, the J call TRBJ2-1; TRBD2 agrees at 8 bases. The junction had 2 bases not matched to a gene; V was cut back by 5 bases and J by 2 bases. The CDR3 contains 14 residues. Germline assignment: CDR1 SEHNR and CDR2 FQNEAQ (reference sequence). The DNA for the CDR3 is TGTGCCAGCAGCAGCGGGGGAACCTACAATGAGCAGTTCTTC. It codes for CASSSGGTYNEQFF.

The V gene is TRBV29-1, the J gene TRBJ1-1; 9 nucleotides match TRBD1. Germline V CDR1 and CDR2: SQVTM, ANQGSEA. J was trimmed by 0 bases and V by 5 bases; bases with no gene match: 4. CDR3 length: 14 amino acids. CDR3 loop: CSVRRQGVNTEAFF. Written as DNA, the CDR3 is TGCAGCGTTCGGAGACAGGGGGTGAACACTGAAGCTTTCTTT. The variable domain in full, with the rest retrieved from reference TRBV29-1 and TRBJ1-1, is SAVISQKPSRDICQRGTSLTIQCQVDSQVTMMFWYRQQPGQSLTLIATANQGSEATYESGFVIDKFPISRPNLTFSTLTVSNMSPEDSSIYLCSVRRQGVNTEAFFGQGTRLTVV.

The V gene is TRBV2, the J gene TRBJ1-3, with D uncertain. The germline CDR1 and CDR2 sequences are SNHLY and FYNNEI. The CDR3 sequence is 11 residues long. V was shortened by 1 base and J by 16 bases, with 11 bases between the two germline ends. CDR3 sequence (DNA): TGTGCCAGCAGTGAAGTAACAAGGCCCTATTTT. It encodes CASSEVTRPYF.